The rows below give T cell receptor beta chains drawn from one sample of a study of T cell responses to AZD1222 COVID-19 vaccine. Sequencing was performed with immunoSEQ multiplex PCR; in TCRdb, only in-frame clones are kept and a portion is missing. The repertoire holds approximately 260,000 clones, with about 92% as singletons. The source was peripheral blood, collected on day 0 of AZD1222 vaccination. These receptors were taken from an adult in good health. Both conserved end residues are part of each CDR3. The D gene is left open where the match is weak. The size entry is marked missing in some rows and otherwise reads once, few, many or a size class.

v_gene	len	d_gene	j_gene	abundance	CDR3aa	CDR3nt
TRBV6-5	14	-	TRBJ2-1	once	CASSGGFGANEQFF	TGTGCCAGTTCAGGGGGGTTTGGGGCCAATGAGCAGTTCTTC
TRBV28	16	TRBD1	TRBJ1-6	-	CASRLMGDRINSPLHF	TGTGCCAGCCGCCTGATGGGGGACAGGATTAATTCACCCCTCCACTTT
TRBV15	12	-	TRBJ1-1	-	CATSSTGLEAFF	TGTGCCACCAGCTCAACCGGACTTGAAGCTTTCTTT
TRBV28	15	-	TRBJ2-3	-	CASSLSGGVTDTQYF	TGTGCCAGCAGTTTAAGTGGAGGAGTCACAGATACGCAGTATTTT
TRBV28	15	-	TRBJ2-7	few	CASSLIQRGAGEQYF	TGTGCCAGCAGTTTAATTCAGCGCGGGGCGGGTGAGCAGTACTTC
TRBV4-1	16	TRBD2	TRBJ2-7	-	CASSQEWTSEPYEQYF	TGCGCCAGCAGCCAAGAGTGGACTAGCGAGCCCTACGAGCAGTACTTC
TRBV19	13	-	TRBJ2-3	-	CASSPRRTDTQYF	TGTGCCAGTAGTCCACGGAGGACAGATACGCAGTATTTT
TRBV15	14	-	TRBJ2-3	-	CATSSGRTTDTQYF	TGTGCCACCAGCAGCGGGAGAACCACAGATACGCAGTATTTT
TRBV5-1	10	-	TRBJ2-1	-	CASTGNEQFF	TGCGCCAGCACCGGGAATGAGCAGTTCTTC
TRBV7-9	15	TRBD1	TRBJ1-1	-	CASSVSTGGNTEAFF	TGTGCCAGCAGCGTTTCGACAGGGGGGAACACTGAAGCTTTCTTT
TRBV21-1	14	-	TRBJ1-1	-	CASSRTFFGTEAFF	TGTGCCAGCAGCAGAACATTTTTTGGCACTGAAGCTTTCTTT
TRBV28	16	TRBD2	TRBJ2-2	-	CASSLSGLSNTGELFF	TGTGCCAGCAGTCTTAGCGGGTTGTCGAACACCGGGGAGCTGTTTTTT
TRBV3-1/TRBV3-2	13	TRBD1	TRBJ1-1	once	CASRQGVSTEAFF	TGTGCCAGCCGCCAGGGGGTCTCCACTGAAGCTTTCTTT
TRBV19	14	TRBD1	TRBJ1-2	-	CASSIGQGSYGYTF	TGTGCCAGTAGTATCGGACAGGGGAGCTATGGCTACACCTTC
TRBV28	14	-	TRBJ1-2	-	CASSPSVANYGYTF	TGTGCCAGCAGCCCTTCGGTTGCTAACTATGGCTACACCTTC
TRBV5-1	15	-	TRBJ2-1	once	CASSSLSDSYNEQFF	TGCGCCAGCAGCTCCCTGAGCGACTCCTACAATGAGCAGTTCTTC
TRBV7-2	14	-	TRBJ2-3	-	CASSLGGVTDTQYF	TGTGCCAGCAGCTTAGGCGGTGTCACAGATACGCAGTATTTT
TRBV2	16	TRBD2	TRBJ2-1	-	CASSASGLAGRLEQFF	TGTGCCAGCAGTGCCTCGGGACTAGCGGGACGCCTTGAGCAGTTCTTC
TRBV7-9	16	TRBD1	TRBJ1-5	-	CASSLGTGSSNQPQHF	TGTGCCAGCAGCCTAGGGACAGGGAGCTCAAATCAGCCCCAGCATTTT
TRBV7-2	13	-	TRBJ2-7	once	CASSLDFPRAVDF	TGTGCCAGCAGCTTAGACTTTCCTCGAGCAGTAGACTTC
TRBV7-3	16	-	TRBJ2-2	-	CASSLDRVPNTGELFF	TGTGCCAGCAGCCTGGACCGGGTCCCCAACACCGGGGAGCTGTTTTTT
TRBV12-3/TRBV12-4	13	-	TRBJ1-1	-	CASSRYEHGEAFF	TGTGCCAGCAGTCGGTATGAACACGGTGAAGCTTTCTTT
TRBV5-1	14	TRBD1	TRBJ1-2	-	CASSLEAGGMGYTF	TGCGCCAGCAGCTTGGAGGCAGGGGGTATGGGCTACACCTTC
TRBV18	14	-	TRBJ1-1	-	CASSLRPLNTEAFF	TGTGCCAGCTCACTACGACCGCTGAACACTGAAGCTTTCTTT
TRBV5-6	13	-	TRBJ2-5	-	CASSFLTQETQYF	TGTGCCAGCAGCTTCTTGACACAAGAGACCCAGTACTTC
TRBV28	15	-	TRBJ1-3	-	CASRTAVSSGNTIYF	TGTGCCAGCAGAACAGCCGTCAGCTCTGGAAACACCATATATTTT
TRBV12-3/TRBV12-4	13	-	TRBJ1-2	-	CASSRQSPYGYTF	TGTGCCAGCAGCCGACAGTCCCCTTATGGCTACACCTTC
TRBV4-2	15	-	TRBJ1-1	-	CASSHSRTLGTEAFF	TGTGCCAGCAGCCATTCCAGGACCCTGGGCACTGAAGCTTTCTTT
TRBV7-8	15	-	TRBJ2-3	-	CASSLEGGAGDTQYF	TGTGCCAGCAGCTTAGAAGGGGGGGCCGGAGATACGCAGTATTTT
TRBV13	12	-	TRBJ2-7	-	CASSSRLLEQYF	TGTGCCAGCAGCTCCAGGCTCTTGGAGCAGTACTTC
TRBV30	15	-	TRBJ1-4	-	CAWSDTGATNEKLFF	TGTGCCTGGAGTGACACGGGAGCAACTAATGAAAAACTGTTTTTT
TRBV5-6	12	-	TRBJ1-1	-	CASSSTTAEAFF	TGTGCCAGCAGCTCTACGACAGCTGAAGCTTTCTTT
TRBV10-3	14	TRBD1	TRBJ1-1	-	CAISYDRANTEAFF	TGTGCCATCAGTTACGACAGGGCGAACACTGAAGCTTTCTTT
TRBV7-9	15	TRBD2	TRBJ2-1	-	CASSSLAGGNNEQFF	TGTGCCAGCAGCTCCTTAGCGGGGGGAAACAATGAGCAGTTCTTC
TRBV19	15	-	TRBJ1-2	few	CASSPRDRDYPGYTF	TGTGCCAGTAGTCCGCGTGATAGGGACTACCCTGGCTACACCTTC
TRBV19	16	-	TRBJ2-1	-	CASSTGRGQRANEQFF	TGTGCCAGTAGTACGGGGCGGGGACAGCGGGCAAATGAGCAGTTCTTC
TRBV5-8	14	TRBD1	TRBJ2-3	-	CASSLGGEPDTQYF	TGTGCCAGCAGCTTAGGGGGCGAACCAGATACGCAGTATTTT
TRBV7-2	14	-	TRBJ1-6	-	CASSLEGLNSPLHF	TGTGCCAGCAGCTTAGAGGGTCTTAATTCACCCCTCCACTTT
TRBV6-2/TRBV6-3	11	-	TRBJ2-1	-	CASSTHNEQFF	TGTGCCAGCAGTACTCACAATGAGCAGTTCTTC
TRBV7-8	15	-	TRBJ1-1	-	CASSLGRGGGTEAFF	TGTGCCAGCAGCTTAGGGAGGGGGGGAGGCACTGAAGCTTTCTTT
TRBV2	14	-	TRBJ2-7	-	CASSEEDSAYEQYF	TGTGCCAGCAGTGAAGAGGACTCAGCCTACGAGCAGTACTTC
TRBV4-2	15	-	TRBJ2-7	once	CASSQGQEGGYEQYF	TGTGCCAGCAGCCAAGGTCAAGAGGGGGGCTACGAGCAGTACTTC
TRBV2	15	-	TRBJ2-5	-	CASILVGGARETQYF	TGTGCCAGCATTCTTGTTGGGGGGGCCAGAGAGACCCAGTACTTC
TRBV25-1	14	TRBD2	TRBJ2-1	-	CASSPPGGDNEQFF	TGTGCCAGCAGTCCCCCGGGAGGGGACAATGAGCAGTTCTTC
TRBV10-1	18	TRBD1	TRBJ2-2	-	CASRNRGNGVFRTGELFF	TGCGCCAGCAGGAACAGGGGTAACGGAGTGTTTAGGACCGGGGAGCTGTTTTTT
TRBV3-1/TRBV3-2	15	TRBD2	TRBJ2-7	-	CASSSGTSGYYEQYF	TGTGCCAGCAGCTCCGGGACTAGCGGTTACTACGAGCAGTACTTC
TRBV6-5	12	-	TRBJ1-2	-	CASSFRGGGYTF	TGTGCCAGCAGTTTTAGGGGGGGTGGCTACACCTTC